One TCR beta chain is described in this entry. This clonotype was detected ten times or more. It has no known antigen specificity. Base qualities are not at hand, and no much larger clone is one base apart. Every donor in the study was a healthy Caucasian. Three pairs of female monozygotic twins, all aged roughly 18 to 30 years, were included in the twin cohort. Using Miltenyi CD45RO+ enrichment and human naive T-cell isolation kits, memory (CD45RO+) and naive T cells were isolated from PBMC. In the germline V gene, CDR1 corresponds to SGHRS and CDR2 to YFSETQ. V lost 1 base and J lost 6 bases, and the count of bases not matched to a germline gene is 8. From the cysteine through the phenylalanine, the CDR3 covers 17 amino acids. Only CDR3 DNA is held: 51 bases, read in frame from base 1. The sample is drawn from a study of identical twins (dated by TCRdb to 2016 to 2018). With regard to the full study: The study deep-sequenced TCR alpha and beta repertoires from monozygotic twins, unrelated adults of various ages and cord blood to test whether fetal clonotypes persist. Replicate twin experiments were performed at different times using different library preparation protocols to rule out contamination.

Library method: 5' RACE. TCRdb names Illumina HiSeq 2000 as the instrument used. Template switching added a universal primer binding site, and the final cDNA carried a unique molecular identifier that allowed TCR cDNA molecules to be counted accurately. Specific primers in the conserved constant-segment region were used to synthesize first-strand cDNA for TCR alpha and beta chains. To control for contamination, every cDNA library carried two barcodes: a SMART-Mk sample barcode plus Illumina barcodes. TruSeq adapter sequences, together with Illumina sample barcodes, were added in two successive PCR steps. The Illumina HiSeq platform was used with custom primers to sequence TCR alpha and beta cDNA libraries. The paper's data handling went like this. Raw reads were processed with MiGEC to extract unique molecular identifiers, and MiXCR was used to determine CDR3 positions. For each individual, recombination models were inferred using an EM algorithm with the repgenHMM and IGoR tools. The analysis of shared clonotypes was done with the tcR package in R, with sharing normalized by the product of cloneset sizes. Out-of-frame nonproductive sequences were analyzed to study raw recombination free of thymic and clonal selection effects. Using fastp at Q25 and MiXCR, TCRdb reprocessed the public reads and kept productive beta chains. CDR3 protein sequences are deduplicated, and each keeps its most common genes and DNA. Clone size and V and J calls follow TCRdb, not the original study. The sample yields a few hundred thousand distinct CDR3 sequences; roughly 8.6% were counted once. The ten biggest clones cover over 2% of the sample.

The paper's findings and limits, for the study overall: Out-of-frame TCR alpha sequences shared between twins showed an excess of low generation-probability sequences compared with coincidental sharing between unrelated individuals. In monozygotic twins, recombination models systematically underestimated out-of-frame TCR alpha sharing, but the models matched the sharing seen between unrelated individuals. Fewer insertions were carried by abundant cord blood beta clonotypes; a weaker similar trend was observed in young adult naive repertoires, while no such trend was observed in memory repertoires. Because the same donors could not be followed over many years, the conclusions depended on cross-sectional statistical analysis. Zero-insertion analyses could be partly confounded by invariant T cells such as MAIT and iNKT, although diverse VJ usage argued against such confounding for most clonotypes. Excess twin sharing in beta out-of-frame sequences was weaker because fewer shared sequences lowered the signal-to-noise ratio.

The same data also contributed to another study, on yellow fever vaccine responses in identical twins. That second report states: The authors reported that the T cell response to vaccination in identical twins appeared partly convergent and partly personalized. In identical twins, the study followed T cell clones that responded to the vaccine with precision.

The sample taken for sequencing was memory (CD45RO+) T cells sorted from blood. In light of the paper, this sample's cell subset or site label describes: CD45RO+ enriched T cells. The chain is made from TRBV5-1 and TRBJ2-1; 12 bases in the middle match TRBD2. The receptor comes from a woman aged 18-29 years in good health. The CDR3 here reads CASSLTPGTSGFNEQFF. The sequence in DNA is TGCGCCAGCAGCTTGACCCCCGGGACTAGCGGGTTCAATGAGCAGTTCTTC.